The rows below give T cell receptor beta chains drawn from one sample of a study of Graves' ophthalmopathy and Graves' hyperthyroidism. A single record per CDR3 protein comes from TCRdb applying MiXCR to the multiplex PCR reads. The data contain tens of thousands of distinct CDR3 sequences, approximately 46% of them seen just once; the ten biggest clones take up 26%. Material for sequencing was peripheral blood. These receptors were obtained from an adult woman with stable Graves' hyperthyroidism. CDR3s include the opening cysteine and the closing phenylalanine or tryptophan. A D gene is named only where the DNA matches it firmly. The size of a clone is reported for some rows only, either as once, few or many, or as a class for expanded clones.

V: TRBV5-1; D: TRBD2; size: once; J: TRBJ2-2; DNA: TGTGCCAGCAGCGACGCGACTAGCGGGGCGGGCACCGGGGAGCTGTTTTTT; CDR3: CASSDATSGAGTGELFF
V: TRBV20-1; D: TRBD2; size: once; J: TRBJ2-7; DNA: TGCAGTGCCGAGGGGTCTAGCGGGAGGGCATCCTACGAGCAGTACTTC; CDR3: CSAEGSSGRASYEQYF
V: TRBV29-1; D: -; size: -; J: TRBJ2-3; DNA: TGCAGCGTTGAGCGAGAGGTAACAGATACGCAGTATTTT; CDR3: CSVEREVTDTQYF
V: TRBV5-1; D: -; size: -; J: TRBJ1-2; DNA: TGTGCCAGCAGCCTAGCCTTGACGGGCTATGGCTACACCTTC; CDR3: CASSLALTGYGYTF
V: TRBV3-1; D: -; size: many; J: TRBJ2-7; DNA: TGTGCCAGCAGCCAAGTTAGGGGACCCTCCTACGAGCAGTACTTC; CDR3: CASSQVRGPSYEQYF
V: TRBV7-6; D: -; size: many; J: TRBJ1-5; DNA: TGTGCCAGCAGCTTAATTAGGCACAATCAGCCCCAGCATTTT; CDR3: CASSLIRHNQPQHF
V: TRBV7-9; D: -; size: once; J: TRBJ1-1; DNA: TGTGCCAGCAGCTTAGACAGGGAAACTGAAGCTTTCTTT; CDR3: CASSLDRETEAFF
V: TRBV12-3/TRBV12-4; D: TRBD2; size: once; J: TRBJ2-7; DNA: TGCGCCAGCAGTGCCGGGACTAGCGGCTCCGAGCAGTACTTC; CDR3: CASSAGTSGSEQYF
V: TRBV20-1; D: TRBD1; size: -; J: TRBJ2-7; DNA: TGCAGTGCTAGCCTCGGGACAGGGCGCTACGAGCAGTACTTC; CDR3: CSASLGTGRYEQYF
V: TRBV20-1; D: TRBD2; size: many; J: TRBJ2-2; DNA: TGCAGTGCTACGCGACTAGCGGGAGAACTCGGGGAGCTGTTTTTT; CDR3: CSATRLAGELGELFF
V: TRBV20-1; D: TRBD2; size: many; J: TRBJ2-2; DNA: TGCAGTGCTGATAGCGGGAGGACCGGGGAGCTGTTTTTT; CDR3: CSADSGRTGELFF
V: TRBV9; D: -; size: many; J: TRBJ1-4; DNA: TGTGCCAGCAGCGTAGGGGCAGGGGACGCAACTAATGAAAAACTGTTTTTT; CDR3: CASSVGAGDATNEKLFF
V: TRBV6-1; D: -; size: many; J: TRBJ2-7; DNA: TGTGCCAGCAGTGCCCGACAGAGCTCCTACGAGCAGTACTTC; CDR3: CASSARQSSYEQYF
V: TRBV29-1; D: -; size: few; J: TRBJ1-1; DNA: TGCAGCGACGGGGGAGCGGTAAACACTGAAGCTTTCTTT; CDR3: CSDGGAVNTEAFF
V: TRBV2; D: -; size: -; J: TRBJ1-2; DNA: TGTGCCAGCAGTGACGGCCAGGTGTATGGCTACACCTTC; CDR3: CASSDGQVYGYTF
V: TRBV15; D: -; size: -; J: TRBJ1-2; DNA: TGTGCCACCAGCAGAGATCTCCCAGGCGGCTACACCTTC; CDR3: CATSRDLPGGYTF
V: TRBV4-1; D: TRBD1; size: many; J: TRBJ2-6; DNA: TGCGCCAGCAGCCACAGACAGGGTTTTGGGGCCAACGTCCTGACTTTC; CDR3: CASSHRQGFGANVLTF
V: TRBV2; D: TRBD2; size: many; J: TRBJ2-2; DNA: TGTGCCAGCAAGAGGGGAACTAGCGCGGCGAACACCGGGGAGCTGTTTTTT; CDR3: CASKRGTSAANTGELFF
V: TRBV9; D: TRBD1; size: -; J: TRBJ1-1; DNA: TGTGCCAGCAGCACTCGGACAGGGGGCAAGGGGGCCAACACTGAAGCTTTCTTT; CDR3: CASSTRTGGKGANTEAFF
V: TRBV10-3; D: TRBD1; size: -; J: TRBJ1-5; DNA: TGTGCCATCAGGCCGGGACAGGCCAGCAATCAGCCCCAGCATTTT; CDR3: CAIRPGQASNQPQHF
V: TRBV28; D: TRBD1; size: many; J: TRBJ1-3; DNA: TGTGCCAGCAGGGATCCTCAGGGGGCTGGAAACACCATATATTTT; CDR3: CASRDPQGAGNTIYF